The 9 T cell receptor beta chains below all came from one sample that was sequenced in a study of blood T cell repertoires in COVID-19 (dated by TCRdb to the early 2020s). Library method: the immunoSEQ multiplex PCR assay. The table comes from immuneACCESS by way of TCRdb, which keeps in-frame sequences with V and J called. Part of the clones is missing from these tables; in studies checked, under half for an unresolved V gene and the rest for unknown reasons. In this sample the table shows 110,000 or so clones, approximately 81% of which occur a single time. The ten largest make up 1.5% to 1.9% of the sample. Sequencing input: peripheral blood. These receptors all come from a man aged 45-65 years with acute or convalescent COVID-19.

The chain combines TRBV3-1 (or the pseudogene TRBV3-2) with TRBJ2-3; 7 nucleotides align to TRBD2. Unmatched junction bases numbered 7, after V lost 1 base and J lost 0 bases. Per the germline V gene, CDR1 is LGHDT and CDR2 is YNNKEL (reference sequence). This CDR3 spans 17 amino acids. The chain's CDR3 is CASSQVISGVSTDTQYF. In DNA form, the CDR3 reads TGTGCCAGCAGCCAAGTCATCAGCGGGGTTAGCACAGATACGCAGTATTTT.

The rearrangement joins TRBV12-3 or TRBV12-4 to TRBJ1-2; D remains unclear. CDR3 length: 13 residues. V was clipped by 5 bases and J by 4 bases, with 11 bases between them. The CDR3 sequence: CASSAGSFYGYTF. The CDR3, as DNA: TGTGCCAGCAGTGCGGGATCCTTCTATGGCTACACCTTC.

This clone turned up a few times. The V gene is TRBV6-2 or TRBV6-3, the J gene TRBJ2-7; perhaps TRBD2 as D (5 bases). The length of the CDR3 is 15 residues. V was cut by 0 bases and J by 2 bases, with 11 bases left in between. Germline CDR1 and CDR2: MNHEY and SVGEGT. The DNA for the CDR3 is TGTGCCAGCAGTTACTCGATAGGAGGCCCCTACGAGCAGTACTTC. It encodes CASSYSIGGPYEQYF.

J is TRBJ1-2 and V is TRBV10-3; tentative D call: TRBD1 (6 bases). The V gene's germline CDR1 is ENHRY and CDR2 SYGVKD. This CDR3 comprises 12 residues. Trimming took off 6 bases at V and 1 base at J, with 6 bases between the two ends. The CDR3 DNA sequence: TGTGCCATCAGGGACAGTAACTATGGCTACACCTTC. Protein: CAIRDSNYGYTF.

This clone appeared a single time. This chain uses TRBV2 with TRBJ1-2; TRBD1 is a possible D gene (6 bases). V shed 2 bases and J shed 0 bases, with 10 bases lying between them. CDR1 SNHLY and CDR2 FYNNEI come from the germline V gene. The CDR3 consists of 15 residues. In DNA, the CDR3 is TGTGCCAGCAGTGAACCAGGGGTCCCTAACTATGGCTACACCTTC. Amino acids: CASSEPGVPNYGYTF.

The J gene is TRBJ2-2, the V gene TRBV5-4, with 7 nucleotides matching TRBD2. Trimming removed 0 bases from V and 2 bases from J; junction bases left unmatched: 4. CDR1 and CDR2 from the germline V gene are SGHNT and YYREEE (reference sequence). The CDR3 sequence is 16 residues long. CDR3 nucleotides: TGTGCCAGCAGCTTGGCCCAGCGGGGAAACACCGGGGAGCTGTTTTTT. Amino acid sequence: CASSLAQRGNTGELFF.

The rearrangement joins TRBV2 to TRBJ1-2, with TRBD1 matching over 8 bases. Germline V lookup: CDR1 SNHLY, CDR2 FYNNEI. V lost 2 bases and J lost 2; bases outside the gene matches: 13. The CDR3 loop spans 18 amino acids. CDR3 residues: CASSELPGQVKINYGYTF. The CDR3 nucleotides read TGTGCCAGCAGTGAATTGCCGGGACAGGTGAAGATAAACTATGGCTACACCTTC.

This chain joins TRBV14 and TRBJ1-1; D is perhaps TRBD1 (5 bases). CDR3 length: 15 amino acids. Deletions cut 1 base from V and 1 base from J, with 10 bases between. The germline V gene has CDR1 SGHDN and CDR2 FVKESK. CDR3 loop: CASSQVDRWNTEAFF. For the CDR3, the DNA is TGTGCCAGCAGCCAAGTAGACAGATGGAACACTGAAGCTTTCTTT. Drawing the rest from reference TRBV14 and TRBJ1-1, the complete variable domain is EAGVTQFPSHSVIEKGQTVTLRCDPISGHDNLYWYRRVMGKEIKFLLHFVKESKQDESGMPNNRFLAERTGGTYSTLKVQPAELEDSGVYFCASSQVDRWNTEAFFGQGTRLTVV.

CDR3 loop: CASSPQSAENSPLHF. CDR3 DNA: TGTGCCAGTAGCCCGCAGTCGGCGGAGAATTCACCCCTCCACTTT. V gene TRBV19 combines with J gene TRBJ1-6; D remains ambiguous. V shed 6 bases and J shed 7 bases, with 16 bases lying between them. The V gene's germline CDR1 is LNHDA and CDR2 SQIVND (reference sequence). This CDR3 is 15 amino acids long. Variable domain in full (rest from reference TRBV19 and TRBJ1-6): DGGITQSPKYLFRKEGQNVTLSCEQNLNHDAMYWYRQDPGQGLRLIYYSQIVNDFQKGDIAEGYSVSREKKESFPLTVTSAQKNPTAFYLCASSPQSAENSPLHFGNGTRLTVT.